This note documents a single T cell receptor beta chain sequence. This record belongs to a study of identical twins. Using its own MiXCR run on the 5' RACE reads, TCRdb lists one record per CDR3 protein. The sample lists about 660,000 distinct CDR3 sequences, less than 10% occurring once. The CDR3 extends over 13 amino acids. CDR1 MDHEN and CDR2 SYDVKM come from the germline V gene. Trimming took 10 bases from V and 5 from J, leaving 17 bases between them. The same sample was also studied in work on yellow fever vaccine responses in identical twins.

Material for sequencing was PBMCs. This TCR came from a woman younger than 30 in good health. The chain couples TRBV28 to TRBJ1-1; perhaps TRBD1 as D (6 bases). This chain's CDR3 is CATRGGGRTEAFF. Written as DNA, the CDR3 is TGTGCCACCCGAGGGGGGGGGAGGACTGAAGCTTTCTTT.